The rows below give T cell receptor beta chains drawn from one sample of a study of blood T cells in healthy people across ages. MiXCR, applied by TCRdb to the 5' RACE reads, yields one record per CDR3 protein. The table includes 550,000 to 650,000 distinct CDR3 sequences, 25% to 30% detected once. The specimen was blood. The origin of the receptors is a woman aged 80 or over in good health. Each CDR3 is given with its conserved first and last residue.

v_call	j_call	cdr3_aa
TRBV5-1	TRBJ1-1	CASSMEGAEAFF
TRBV5-1	TRBJ2-5	CASSGTTGPQLKTQYF
TRBV20-1	TRBJ1-2	CSARLPLTADGHSYGYTF
TRBV28	TRBJ2-1	CASSLIAGEQFF
TRBV20-1	TRBJ1-2	CSSISTVNGYTF
TRBV2	TRBJ2-7	CASSRDRGTGEQYF
TRBV6-5	TRBJ2-3	CASSSGTGDTNTQYF
TRBV20-1	TRBJ2-5	CSAGWGTQYF
TRBV30	TRBJ1-1	CAWSKGIPGDTEAFF
TRBV6-4	TRBJ1-1	CASRPGYQGEAFF
TRBV18	TRBJ2-1	CASSPQGVSYNERYF
TRBV20-1	TRBJ1-2	CSARDLVGAPDYGYTF
TRBV6-2/TRBV6-3	TRBJ1-1	CASSYEGSNTEAFF
TRBV12-3/TRBV12-4	TRBJ2-5	CASSIDRHQETQYF
TRBV14	TRBJ2-2	CASSLRQGATGGLFF
TRBV30	TRBJ2-2	CAWTRKRNTGELFF
TRBV20-1	TRBJ2-3	CSAWAGATDTQYF
TRBV5-1	TRBJ1-4	CASSLSFGTKNEKLFF
TRBV28	TRBJ1-1	CASSGYSPSTEAFF
TRBV30	TRBJ2-7	CARGQSIYEQYF
TRBV7-9	TRBJ2-3	CASGATDTQYF
TRBV6-1	TRBJ2-3	CASSHRQGGISTDTQYF
TRBV7-2	TRBJ2-1	CASREKGSSYNEQFF
TRBV30	TRBJ2-7	CAWSLGIWGEQYF
TRBV29-1	TRBJ2-5	CSGTDLPRQQYF
TRBV6-1	TRBJ2-6	CASRRDLSSGANVLTF
TRBV7-2	TRBJ2-2	CASSLVHQGGTGELFF
TRBV4-2	TRBJ1-2	CASSQDRQGTGYGYTF
TRBV10-1	TRBJ1-1	CARTGNTEAFF
TRBV3-1	TRBJ2-3	CASSLQGGGVTDTQYF
TRBV7-2	TRBJ1-5	CASSLVSASTQPQHF
TRBV20-1	TRBJ2-3	CSARDGAGTSDTQYF
TRBV7-9	TRBJ2-1	CASSLRGAGGQDEQFF
TRBV5-1	TRBJ1-2	CASSWSRGQDGYTF
TRBV20-1	TRBJ1-2	CSAIGRSSNYGYTF
TRBV24-1	TRBJ2-2	CGGRGTGELFF
TRBV20-1	TRBJ2-1	CSARDPNGPSYNEQFF
TRBV7-3	TRBJ2-3	CASSSLGTGARGDTRYF
TRBV6-1	TRBJ1-1	CASSGSGLSTEAFF
TRBV5-1	TRBJ2-5	CASSLLGQGNRETQYF
TRBV15	TRBJ2-5	CATSRDRTWGETQYF
TRBV7-9	TRBJ1-5	CTSSSGSNQPQHF
TRBV15	TRBJ2-1	CATSRDLAQGGNEQFF
TRBV13	TRBJ2-7	CASSWSGGTYEQYF
TRBV5-5	TRBJ2-1	CASSYAIQEQFF
TRBV11-2	TRBJ2-5	CASKVQGYQETQYF
TRBV29-1	TRBJ2-3	CSVLGTSGGTGTQYF
TRBV20-1	TRBJ2-4	CSALPLGTAKNIQYF
TRBV14	TRBJ2-1	CASSQTPRPDEFF
TRBV6-1	TRBJ1-2	CASSMTPNYGYTF
TRBV7-2	TRBJ2-7	CASSASGGNEQYF
TRBV4-3	TRBJ1-2	CASSQAQGYGYTF
TRBV6-5	TRBJ2-3	CASSPRGPPDTQYF
TRBV5-1	TRBJ2-3	CASSFGGDSTDTQYF
TRBV5-1	TRBJ2-3	CASSLNEADTQYF
TRBV6-1	TRBJ2-7	CASSQASAYEQYF
TRBV11-1	TRBJ2-1	CASSPAPGTPRTVGSYNEQFF
TRBV6-1	TRBJ2-5	CASRHTASSDNEQYF
TRBV15	TRBJ1-1	CVTSRDGTSNTEAFF